The clone carrying this T cell receptor (beta chain) was counted between two and nine times. This sample stems from a study of T-cell memory formation after mild COVID-19. The CDR3 totals 15 residues. Germline V CDR1 and CDR2: LNHDA, SQIVND (reference sequence). Trimming took off 5 bases at V and 0 bases at J, with 11 bases between the two ends. Using its own MiXCR run on the 5' RACE reads, TCRdb lists one record per CDR3 protein. The sample holds about 270,000 distinct CDR3 sequences; over 15% are singletons and the top ten take 22%. The clonotype originates from a young man who had mild COVID-19 (a few samples of this study predate the infection). Cell type and time point are not known. Sequenced: PBMCs or a T cell subset sorted from them (not recorded which). The V and J genes are TRBV19 and TRBJ1-5; D gene uncertain. As DNA, the CDR3 is TGTGCCAGTAGTTGGTCAGCCTATAGCAATCAGCCCCAGCATTTT. This sequence encodes CASSWSAYSNQPQHF.